The clone carrying this T cell receptor (beta chain) was observed a few times. The sample, 9 to 10 milliliters of peripheral blood, was drawn from each donor. The extraction recovered at least 5.5 micrograms of total RNA per sample. These data belong to a study of blood T cells in healthy people across ages. Across the study: There was about one barcoded beta molecule captured by template switching per two T cells.

Then a second PCR, running about 7 to 11 cycles, was carried out with a sample-barcoded 5' primer and a J-beta primer mix. A template-switch adaptor containing 12 random nucleotides labeled each cDNA molecule. MiXCR, run by TCRdb on the 5' RACE reads, gives a single entry per CDR3 protein. The sample contains approximately 730,000 distinct CDR3 sequences, 53% of which appear only once. V was clipped by 0 bases and J by 14 bases; unmatched bases: 16. Germline CDR1 is MNHNS and CDR2 is SASEGT. The CDR3 has 17 residues. The J gene is TRBJ2-3, the V gene TRBV6-1, with 11 bases fitting TRBD2. The sample was blood. The sequence was collected from a man at least 80 years old in good health. This CDR3 reads CASSEAGTSGSGRYAYF. The CDR3 coding sequence is TGTGCCAGCAGTGAAGCGGGTACTAGCGGGAGCGGGAGATACGCGTATTTT.